This is a list of T cell receptor beta chains from one sample in a study of blood T cell repertoires in COVID-19. The repertoire was sequenced with immunoSEQ multiplex PCR; TCRdb's copy has only in-frame clones and lacks some. This table has a few hundred thousand clones, around 80% appearing once. The sample consisted of peripheral blood. These receptor sequences come from a man in his fifties or sixties with acute or convalescent COVID-19. The CDR3 runs from the conserved cysteine through the conserved F or W. The order of the fields is J gene, V gene, CDR3 length, CDR3 protein.

j_gene: TRBJ2-1
v_gene: TRBV5-1
len: 16
CDR3aa: CASSLAPGRGSNEQFF

j_gene: TRBJ2-1
v_gene: TRBV7-9
len: 18
CDR3aa: CASSLAGLAGGLFNEQFF

j_gene: TRBJ2-6
v_gene: TRBV18
len: 17
CDR3aa: CASSRGQGAEGANVLTF

j_gene: TRBJ2-3
v_gene: TRBV28
len: 13
CDR3aa: CASSSGQTDTQYF

j_gene: TRBJ2-6
v_gene: TRBV29-1
len: 14
CDR3aa: CSVLRTSGANVLTF

j_gene: TRBJ2-3
v_gene: TRBV27
len: 13
CDR3aa: CASSPSGTDTQYF

j_gene: TRBJ1-2
v_gene: TRBV7-9
len: 17
CDR3aa: CASSLEGTGNPNYGYTF

j_gene: TRBJ1-1
v_gene: TRBV5-1
len: 14
CDR3aa: CASSLAGGRAEAFF

j_gene: TRBJ2-1
v_gene: TRBV30
len: 20
CDR3aa: CAWSSQPGQDLAGGIHEQFF

j_gene: TRBJ1-1
v_gene: TRBV18
len: 15
CDR3aa: CASSPNVQVNTEAFF

j_gene: TRBJ1-1
v_gene: TRBV20-1
len: 11
CDR3aa: CSAGGGSEAFF

j_gene: TRBJ2-2
v_gene: TRBV6-5
len: 14
CDR3aa: CATRDRPNTGELFF

j_gene: TRBJ1-1
v_gene: TRBV12-5
len: 16
CDR3aa: CASGPGTGGMNTEAFF

j_gene: TRBJ2-1
v_gene: TRBV2
len: 12
CDR3aa: CAGKRERYEQFF

j_gene: TRBJ2-2
v_gene: TRBV5-6
len: 16
CDR3aa: CASSLLRKTNTGELFF

j_gene: TRBJ2-7
v_gene: TRBV6-5
len: 13
CDR3aa: CASRTGTSAEQYF

j_gene: TRBJ1-1
v_gene: TRBV2
len: 14
CDR3aa: CASSEAGGNTEAFF

j_gene: TRBJ2-1
v_gene: TRBV19
len: 16
CDR3aa: CASSIRWTSGGNEQFF

j_gene: TRBJ2-7
v_gene: TRBV27
len: 12
CDR3aa: CASSLRGDEQYF

j_gene: TRBJ1-1
v_gene: TRBV7-9
len: 15
CDR3aa: CASSLVGGLVEEAFF

j_gene: TRBJ2-7
v_gene: TRBV27
len: 13
CDR3aa: CASSSGTWDEQYF

j_gene: TRBJ2-7
v_gene: TRBV7-8
len: 12
CDR3aa: CASSSSVYEQYF

j_gene: TRBJ1-2
v_gene: TRBV6-6
len: 16
CDR3aa: CASSYSGTGTHYGYTF

j_gene: TRBJ2-1
v_gene: TRBV14
len: 14
CDR3aa: CASSQETSGNEQFF

j_gene: TRBJ2-1
v_gene: TRBV11-2
len: 13
CDR3aa: CASLGPGGNEQFF

j_gene: TRBJ2-7
v_gene: TRBV11-2
len: 18
CDR3aa: CASSLVHSPDVPIYEQYF

j_gene: TRBJ1-4
v_gene: TRBV19
len: 14
CDR3aa: CASSTQEANEKLFF

j_gene: TRBJ1-1
v_gene: TRBV9
len: 15
CDR3aa: CASSPRTGLGTEAFF